This T cell receptor beta chain was profiled in a study of blood T cell repertoires in COVID-19 (TCRdb year 2020). Notes on the research overall: Samples covering the acute and convalescent phases of COVID-19 were provided by collaborators in the United States, Italy and Spain. The material from the prospective study consisted of cDNA or gDNA derived from T cells, B-cell-depleted T cells, or PBMCs. Subjects who had been exposed to COVID-19, were actively infected with it, or had recovered from it provided the deeply sampled blood TCRbeta repertoires that made up the dataset. A freely available public database, intended as a resource for researchers studying the immune response to SARS-CoV-2, is where the repertoires were released. The samples were drawn from two sources: the first 160 participants of the ongoing ImmuneRACE study, and over 950 subjects contributed by 6 global collaborators. Nearly every sample came with metadata listing a de-identified subject ID, COVID-19 status, age in years and sex. HLA class I and class II types, where available, came from metadata supplied by the sample provider rather than from assay-based typing. Here is what the overall study found, with its caveats: The quantity of clinical and demographic metadata differed by source and by participant and was supplied without curation.

Clipping removes 0 bases from V and 3 bases from J, with 5 as the unmatched junction base count. CDR1 and CDR2, looked up from the germline V gene, are MDHEN and SYDVKM. CDR3 length: 16 amino acids, cysteine to phenylalanine. The kept DNA is CDR3 alone, 48 bases in frame from the first base. The collaborating institutions used their own protocols to collect whole blood in K2EDTA tubes. Collaborator samples were shipped for TCRbeta analysis as frozen whole blood, isolated PBMCs, or DNA extracted from either sample type. Notes on this clone: This clone's antigen is unknown. Base quality data are lacking; no much larger clone is found one base away.

TCRbeta CDR3 regions were amplified from genomic DNA by means of the immunoSEQ Assay, a bias-controlled multiplex PCR. The published analysis was carried out like this. The number of nucleated cells in each sample was estimated from the amplification of reference gene primers within the assay. To quantify the absolute abundance of each unique TCRbeta CDR3 rearrangement, sequence reads were collapsed and filtered. Productive Simpson clonality was computed per sample as the square root of Simpson's diversity index over productive rearrangements. Here the immuneACCESS table is served through TCRdb, limited to in-frame sequences with V and J called. Missing clones are a known gap in these copies; in checked studies unresolved V genes cover under half, and the rest lacks a known reason. The DNA was the basis for D and trimming; V, J and clone size are from that table. The sample profile shows approximately 150,000 clones; approximately 89% of them were found once. 10% to 13% of the sample is taken by the ten largest.

Sequencing input: peripheral blood. This chain joins TRBV28 to TRBJ1-2; 9 bases in between match TRBD1. The TCR was taken from a man in his 60s with active or convalescent COVID-19. The CDR3 has the sequence CASSLWGQGRDYGYTF. Here is the DNA: TGTGCCAGCAGTTTATGGGGACAGGGCCGCGACTATGGCTACACCTTC.